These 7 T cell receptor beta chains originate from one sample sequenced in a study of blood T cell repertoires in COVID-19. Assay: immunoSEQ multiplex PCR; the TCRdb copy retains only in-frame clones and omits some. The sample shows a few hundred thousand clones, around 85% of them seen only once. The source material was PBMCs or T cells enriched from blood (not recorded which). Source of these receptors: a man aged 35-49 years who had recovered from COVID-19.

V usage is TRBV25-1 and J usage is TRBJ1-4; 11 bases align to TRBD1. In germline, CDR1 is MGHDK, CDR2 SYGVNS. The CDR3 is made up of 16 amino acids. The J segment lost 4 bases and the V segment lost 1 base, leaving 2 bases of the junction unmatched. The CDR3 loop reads CASSESGTGGNEKLFF. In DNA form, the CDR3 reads TGTGCCAGCAGTGAATCCGGGACAGGGGGTAATGAAAAACTGTTTTTT.

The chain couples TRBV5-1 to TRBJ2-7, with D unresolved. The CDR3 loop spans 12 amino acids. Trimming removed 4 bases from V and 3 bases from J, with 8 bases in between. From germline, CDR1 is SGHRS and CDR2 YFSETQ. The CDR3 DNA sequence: TGCGCCAGCAGCGGCGACTTCTACGAGCAGTACTTC. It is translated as CASSGDFYEQYF.

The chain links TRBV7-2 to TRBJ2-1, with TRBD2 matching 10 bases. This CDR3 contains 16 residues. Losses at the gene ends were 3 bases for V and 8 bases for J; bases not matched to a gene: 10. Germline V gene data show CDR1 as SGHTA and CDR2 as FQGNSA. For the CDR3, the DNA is TGTGCCAGCAGCTTTTGGGTAGCGGGAGGCCTCGATGAGCAGTTCTTC. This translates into CASSFWVAGGLDEQFF.

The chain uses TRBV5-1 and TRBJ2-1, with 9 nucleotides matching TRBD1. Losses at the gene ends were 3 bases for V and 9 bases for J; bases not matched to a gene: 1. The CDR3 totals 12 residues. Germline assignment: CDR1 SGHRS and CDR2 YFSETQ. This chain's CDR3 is CASSSQGAEQFF. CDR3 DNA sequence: TGCGCCAGCAGCTCACAGGGGGCTGAGCAGTTCTTC.

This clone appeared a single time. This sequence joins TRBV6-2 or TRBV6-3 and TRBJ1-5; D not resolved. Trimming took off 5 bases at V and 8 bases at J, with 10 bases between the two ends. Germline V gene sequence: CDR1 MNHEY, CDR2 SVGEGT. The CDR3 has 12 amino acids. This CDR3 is CASSTPPKPQHF. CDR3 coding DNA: TGTGCCAGCAGTACCCCCCCTAAGCCCCAGCATTTT.

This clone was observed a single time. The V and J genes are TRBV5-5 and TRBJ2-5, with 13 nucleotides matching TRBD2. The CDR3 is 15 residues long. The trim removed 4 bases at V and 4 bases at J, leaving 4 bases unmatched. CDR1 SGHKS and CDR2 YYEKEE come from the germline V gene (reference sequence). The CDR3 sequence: CASSPGLAGIETQYF. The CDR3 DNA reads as TGTGCCAGCAGCCCGGGACTAGCGGGAATAGAGACCCAGTACTTC.

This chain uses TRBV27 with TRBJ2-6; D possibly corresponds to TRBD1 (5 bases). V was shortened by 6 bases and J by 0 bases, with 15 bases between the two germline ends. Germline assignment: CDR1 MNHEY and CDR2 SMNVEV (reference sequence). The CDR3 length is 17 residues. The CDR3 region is CASRIAEGASGANVLTF. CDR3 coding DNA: TGTGCCAGCAGGATAGCCGAAGGGGCCTCTGGGGCCAACGTCCTGACTTTC. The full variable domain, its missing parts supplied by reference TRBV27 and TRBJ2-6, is EAQVTQNPRYLITVTGKKLTVTCSQNMNHEYMSWYRQDPGLGLRQIYYSMNVEVTDKGDVPEGYKVSRKEKRNFPLILESPSPNQTSLYFCASRIAEGASGANVLTFGAGSRLTVL.